This T cell receptor (beta chain) was documented in a study of cytotoxic CD8 clonotypes in ibrutinib-treated CLL. The CDR3 sequence is 14 residues long. V gave up 7 bases and J gave up 1 base; unmatched junction bases: 5. Per the germline V gene, CDR1 is SQVTM and CDR2 is ANQGSEA. This clone was counted a single time. Its antigen remains unidentified. Regarding the study as a whole: Patients had baseline clonality above age-matched healthy donors, and this clonality moved with circulating CD8+ T-cell counts.

TCR beta library input comprised approximately 1.9 micrograms of genomic DNA from cryopreserved PBMCs. The data were produced by immunoSEQ multiplex PCR, yet TCRdb's version contains in-frame clones alone and is incomplete. The profile shows under 45,000 clones, about 70% of them singletons. The clonotype originates from a human donor with chronic lymphocytic leukemia. The chain carries TRBV29-1 and TRBJ2-3; 10 bases fit TRBD2. The sequenced sample was PBMCs, obtained at disease progression, from a patient treated with ibrutinib. The CDR3 region is CSGGTSEGTDTQYF. Here the CDR3 DNA reads TGCAGCGGAGGGACTAGCGAAGGCACAGATACGCAGTATTTT.